This TCR beta chain was retrieved from a study of technical replicates of blood from a few donors. TCRdb's copy holds only in-frame clones and misses some; the assay was immunoSEQ multiplex PCR. The sample has 15,000 to 20,000 clones; 65% to 85% are singletons. The germline V and J ends were trimmed by 5 bases and 4 bases, with 9 bases remaining between them. This CDR3 comprises 13 residues. Looked up from germline, CDR1 is SEHNR and CDR2 is FQNEAQ (reference sequence). This receptor was obtained from a human donor in good health. This chain uses TRBV7-9 with TRBJ1-3, with D possibly TRBD1 on 6 matching bases. The source material was PBMCs. The CDR3 is CASSLGTGNTIYF. The CDR3 bases are TGTGCCAGCAGCCTAGGGACAGGAAACACCATATATTTT.